Listed here are 11 T cell receptor beta chains from one sample, sequenced in a study of blood T cell repertoires in COVID-19. Libraries were prepared by immunoSEQ multiplex PCR; TCRdb keeps only in-frame clonotypes and omits some of them. The sample yields about 220,000 clones, just over 85% seen once. The sequenced material came from PBMCs or T cells enriched from blood (not recorded which). These receptors all stem from a woman between 50 and 59 years old with acute COVID-19.

CDR3 coding DNA: TGTGCCAGCAGCCAGGGGTACGAGCAGTACTTC. It is translated as CASSQGYEQYF. This chain joins TRBV5-6 and TRBJ2-7, with D perhaps matching TRBD1 (6 bases). CDR1 and CDR2 (germline): SGHDT, YYEEEE. The CDR3 length is 11 residues. V was cut by 4 bases and J by 4 bases, with 6 bases left in between. The full variable domain, with the rest looked up from reference TRBV5-6 and TRBJ2-7, is DAGVTQSPTHLIKTRGQQVTLRCSPKSGHDTVSWYQQALGQGPQFIFQYYEEEERQRGNFPDRFSGHQFPNYSSELNVNALLLGDSALYLCASSQGYEQYFGPGTRLTVT.

The genes are TRBV15 and TRBJ1-5, with 9 bases matching TRBD1. The CDR3 runs to 14 residues. CDR1 is LNHNV and CDR2 is YYDKDF in the germline V gene (reference sequence). V lost 3 bases to trimming and J lost 5 bases; unmatched junction nucleotides: 2. The CDR3 loop is CATSRGTGYQPQHF. For the CDR3, the DNA is TGTGCCACCAGCAGGGGGACAGGGTATCAGCCCCAGCATTTT.

The V and J genes are TRBV30 and TRBJ1-1; tentatively, D is TRBD1 (5 bases). CDR1 is GTSNPN and CDR2 is SVGIG in the germline V gene (reference sequence). The CDR3 is 13 amino acids. V gave up 2 bases and J gave up 0 bases, with 7 bases separating them. The CDR3: CAWSRGMNTEAFF. The CDR3 nucleotides read TGTGCCTGGAGTAGGGGCATGAACACTGAAGCTTTCTTT.

The CDR3 spells CASSYRGGRLRNYGYTF. As DNA, the CDR3 is TGTGCCAGCAGTTACCGGGGAGGGAGACTGCGGAACTATGGCTACACCTTC. The rearrangement joins TRBV27 to TRBJ1-2; no reliable D call. Per the germline V gene, CDR1 is MNHEY and CDR2 is SMNVEV (reference sequence). V was shortened by 4 bases and J by 2 bases, with 20 bases between the two germline ends. CDR3 length: 17 residues.

The CDR3 nucleotides are TGTGCCAGCAGTTTACGGGAGGGATCTTACAATGAGCAGTTCTTC. Amino acids: CASSLREGSYNEQFF. The chain employs TRBV9 and TRBJ2-1; 8 bases map to TRBD2. With V trimmed by 5 bases and J by 4 bases, 8 bases remained unmatched. The CDR3 has 15 amino acids. Germline V lookup: CDR1 SGDLS, CDR2 YYNGEE.

V usage is TRBV28 and J usage is TRBJ2-6; D is possibly TRBD1 (5 bases). This CDR3 contains 18 residues. Germline values: CDR1 MDHEN, CDR2 SYDVKM. Trimming removed 7 bases from V and 0 bases from J, with 19 bases in between. CDR3 loop: CASTLVAGKVSGANVLTF. The CDR3 DNA sequence: TGTGCCAGCACCCTTGTGGCAGGGAAGGTCTCTGGGGCCAACGTCCTGACTTTC.

The V and J genes are TRBV5-5 and TRBJ2-7; 8 bases align to TRBD1. The CDR3 is 13 residues long. The germline gives CDR1 SGHKS, CDR2 YYEKEE (reference sequence). Losses at the gene ends were 4 bases for V and 4 bases for J; bases not matched to a gene: 4. CDR3 loop: CASSQQGAYEQYF. The CDR3 nucleotides are TGTGCCAGCAGCCAGCAGGGGGCTTACGAGCAGTACTTC.

This chain uses TRBV28 with TRBJ2-7; D is unresolved. V gave up 3 bases and J gave up 7 bases, with 13 bases separating them. CDR3 length: 13 residues. Germline V CDR1 and CDR2: MDHEN, SYDVKM. CDR3 sequence reads: CASSFGQVEEQYF. The CDR3 DNA is TGTGCCAGCAGTTTCGGCCAGGTTGAAGAGCAGTACTTC.

The chain carries TRBV28 and TRBJ2-1, with TRBD2 matching over 13 bases. Trimming at V came to 6 bases and at J to 8 bases, leaving 7 bases not matched to a gene. Germline CDR1 is MDHEN and CDR2 is SYDVKM. The CDR3 totals 15 residues. The CDR3 sequence: CASSKGLAGVDEQFF. CDR3 DNA: TGTGCCAGCAGCAAAGGACTAGCGGGAGTAGATGAGCAGTTCTTC.

The chain recombines TRBV4-1 with TRBJ1-5, with D unresolved. CDR1 MGHRA and CDR2 YSYEKL come from the germline V gene. The CDR3 runs 13 residues. Trimming pared 3 bases from V and 7 bases from J, leaving 10 bases between. This chain's CDR3 is CASSQGSGQPQHF. The CDR3 region has the DNA TGCGCCAGCAGCCAGGGGAGTGGACAGCCCCAGCATTTT.

The chain couples TRBV28 to TRBJ2-7; 12 bases align to TRBD2. CDR1 and CDR2 (germline): MDHEN, SYDVKM. The junction had 6 bases not matched to a gene; V was cut back by 5 bases and J by 7 bases. This CDR3 has 14 amino acids. The CDR3 coding sequence is TGTGCCAGCAGTAGACTAGCGGGAGCGAGGGAGCAGTACTTC. The encoded protein is CASSRLAGAREQYF.